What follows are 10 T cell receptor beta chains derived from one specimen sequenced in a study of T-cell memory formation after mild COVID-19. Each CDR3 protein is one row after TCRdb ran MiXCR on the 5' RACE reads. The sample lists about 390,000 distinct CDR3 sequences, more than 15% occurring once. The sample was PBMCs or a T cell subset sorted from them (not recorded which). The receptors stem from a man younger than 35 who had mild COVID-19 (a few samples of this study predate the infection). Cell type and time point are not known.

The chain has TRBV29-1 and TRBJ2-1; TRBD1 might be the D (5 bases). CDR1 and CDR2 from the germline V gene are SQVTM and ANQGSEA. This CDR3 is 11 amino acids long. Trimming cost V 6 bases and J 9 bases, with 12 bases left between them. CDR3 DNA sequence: TGCAGCGTAGAAAAACAGGCTGAGCAGTTCTTC. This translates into CSVEKQAEQFF.

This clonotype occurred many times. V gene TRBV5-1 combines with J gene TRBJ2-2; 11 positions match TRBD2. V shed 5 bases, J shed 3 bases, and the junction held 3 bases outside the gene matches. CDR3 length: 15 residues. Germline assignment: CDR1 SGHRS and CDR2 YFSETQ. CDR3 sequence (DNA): TGCGCCAGCAGGACTAGCGGGGAATACACCGGGGAGCTGTTTTTT. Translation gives CASRTSGEYTGELFF. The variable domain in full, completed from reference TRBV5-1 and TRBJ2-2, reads KAGVTQTPRYLIKTRGQQVTLSCSPISGHRSVSWYQQTPGQGLQFLFEYFSETQRNKGNFPGRFSGRQFSNSRSEMNVSTLELGDSALYLCASRTSGEYTGELFFGEGSRLTVL.

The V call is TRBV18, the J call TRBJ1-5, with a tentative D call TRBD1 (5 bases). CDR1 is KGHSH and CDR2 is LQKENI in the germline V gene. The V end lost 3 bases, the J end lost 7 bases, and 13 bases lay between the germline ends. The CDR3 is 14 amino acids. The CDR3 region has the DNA TGTGCCAGCTCACCGGGGCCCCTTAGGCAGCCCCAGCATTTT. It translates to CASSPGPLRQPQHF.

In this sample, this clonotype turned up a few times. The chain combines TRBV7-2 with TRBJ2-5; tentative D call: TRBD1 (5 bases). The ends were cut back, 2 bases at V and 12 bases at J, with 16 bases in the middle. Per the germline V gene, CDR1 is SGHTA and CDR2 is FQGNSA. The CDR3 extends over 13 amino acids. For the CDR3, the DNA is TGTGCCAGCAGCTTAAGGGGTCCGCCGATGAAGTACTTC. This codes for CASSLRGPPMKYF.

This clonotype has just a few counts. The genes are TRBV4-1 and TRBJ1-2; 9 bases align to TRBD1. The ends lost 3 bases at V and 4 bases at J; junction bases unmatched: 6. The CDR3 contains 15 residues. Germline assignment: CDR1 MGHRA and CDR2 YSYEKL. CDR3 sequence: CASSHPRDRAYGYTF. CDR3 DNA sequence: TGCGCCAGCAGCCACCCCCGGGACAGGGCCTATGGCTACACCTTC.

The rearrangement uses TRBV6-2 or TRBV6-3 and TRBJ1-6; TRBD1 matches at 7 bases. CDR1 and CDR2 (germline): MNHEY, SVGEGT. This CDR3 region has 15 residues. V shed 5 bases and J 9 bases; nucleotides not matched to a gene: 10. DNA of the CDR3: TGTGCCAGCAGTATCACGACAGGGCTGACTTCACCCCTCCACTTT. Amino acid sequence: CASSITTGLTSPLHF.

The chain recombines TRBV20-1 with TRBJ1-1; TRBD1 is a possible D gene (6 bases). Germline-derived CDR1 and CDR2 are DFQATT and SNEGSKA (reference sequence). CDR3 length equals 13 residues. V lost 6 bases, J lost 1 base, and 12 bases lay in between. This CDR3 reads CSANGQTNTEAFF. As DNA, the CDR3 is TGCAGTGCAAACGGACAGACGAACACTGAAGCTTTCTTT.

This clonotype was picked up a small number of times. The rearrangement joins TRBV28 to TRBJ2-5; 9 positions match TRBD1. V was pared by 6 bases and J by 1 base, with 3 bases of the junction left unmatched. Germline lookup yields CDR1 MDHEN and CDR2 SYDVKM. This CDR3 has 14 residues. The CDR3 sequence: CASRQQGAQETQYF. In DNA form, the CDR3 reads TGTGCCAGCAGGCAACAGGGGGCCCAAGAGACCCAGTACTTC.

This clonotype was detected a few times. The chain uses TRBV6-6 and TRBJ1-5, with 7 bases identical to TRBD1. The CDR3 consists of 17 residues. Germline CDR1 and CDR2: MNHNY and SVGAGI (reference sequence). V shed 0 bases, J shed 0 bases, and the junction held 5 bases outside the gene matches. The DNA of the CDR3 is TGTGCCAGCAGTTACTCGGTCGACAGGGATAGCAATCAGCCCCAGCATTTT. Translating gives CASSYSVDRDSNQPQHF.

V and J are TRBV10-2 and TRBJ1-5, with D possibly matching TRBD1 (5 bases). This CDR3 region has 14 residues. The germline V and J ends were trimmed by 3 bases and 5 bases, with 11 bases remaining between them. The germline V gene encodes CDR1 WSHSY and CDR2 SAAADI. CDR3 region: CASSDQGEDQPQHF. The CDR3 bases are TGCGCCAGCAGTGACCAAGGGGAAGATCAGCCCCAGCATTTT.